This T cell receptor beta chain was captured by sequencing in a study of CD8+ T cells in alopecia areata. This clone has just one count. Its antigen is unknown. PBMCs were stained for CD3, CD4 and CD8, and CD4+ and CD8+ T cells were sorted. Study-wide points: More clonal than normal scalp was lesional scalp, particularly alopecia totalis/universalis. Among the cells sequenced in scalp samples are also the resident alphabeta T cells of normal skin. Between patients, shared TCR sequences were less clear than in mice. This was possibly due in part to HLA diversity in the patient population.

Isolated RNA was reverse transcribed into cDNA used as the sequencing template. Clones were sequenced by immunoSEQ multiplex PCR, and TCRdb holds only the in-frame ones, with some missing. The sample yields 150,000 or so clones, roughly 50% seen once. With 2 bases removed from V and 7 bases from J, the gap between germline ends came to 14 bases. The CDR3 consists of 14 residues. Germline V gives CDR1 SGHAT, CDR2 FQNNGV. The clonotype was recovered from a human donor in good health. V is TRBV11-2 and J is TRBJ1-1, with D possibly matching TRBD1 (5 bases). Specimen: CD4+ T cells sorted from blood. CDR3 sequence (DNA): TGTGCCAGCAGCTTACTGGGGGTAATAAGTGAAGCTTTCTTT. Its translation is CASSLLGVISEAFF. The entire variable domain, with the rest obtained from reference TRBV11-2 and TRBJ1-1, is as follows: EAGVAQSPRYKIIEKRQSVAFWCNPISGHATLYWYQQILGQGPKLLIQFQNNGVVDDSQLPKDRFSAERLKGVDSTLKIQPAKLEDSAVYLCASSLLGVISEAFFGQGTRLTVV.